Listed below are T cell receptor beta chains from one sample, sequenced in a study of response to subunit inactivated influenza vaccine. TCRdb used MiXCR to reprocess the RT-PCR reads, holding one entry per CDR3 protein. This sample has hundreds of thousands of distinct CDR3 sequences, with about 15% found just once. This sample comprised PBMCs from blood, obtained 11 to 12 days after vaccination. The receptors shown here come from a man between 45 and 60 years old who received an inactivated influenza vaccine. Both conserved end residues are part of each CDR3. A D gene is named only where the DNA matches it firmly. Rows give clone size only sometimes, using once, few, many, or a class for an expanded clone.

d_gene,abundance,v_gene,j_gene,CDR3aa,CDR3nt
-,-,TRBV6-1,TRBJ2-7,CASSPRTVSYEQYF,TGTGCCAGCAGTCCTCGGACGGTGTCCTACGAGCAGTACTTC
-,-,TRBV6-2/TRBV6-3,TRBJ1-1,CASSLLSTEAFF,TGTGCCAGCAGCCTTCTAAGTACTGAAGCTTTCTTT
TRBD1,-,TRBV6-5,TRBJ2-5,CASSYARGPYQETQYF,TGTGCCAGCAGTTATGCCAGGGGGCCGTACCAAGAGACCCAGTACTTC
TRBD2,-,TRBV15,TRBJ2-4,CATGTSGSWAKNIQYF,TGTGCCACCGGGACTAGCGGGAGTTGGGCCAAAAACATTCAGTACTTC
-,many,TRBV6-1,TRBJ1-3,CASSRTVSGNTIYF,TGTGCCAGCAGCCGGACGGTCTCTGGAAACACCATATATTTT
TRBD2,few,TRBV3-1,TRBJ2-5,CASSQKRTSGGQETQYF,TGTGCCAGCAGCCAAAAGCGTACTAGCGGGGGACAAGAGACCCAGTACTTC
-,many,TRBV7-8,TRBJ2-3,CASSSGDLTQYF,TGTGCCAGCAGCTCCGGGGACCTCACGCAGTATTTT
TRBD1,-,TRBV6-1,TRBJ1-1,CASVQGAKDTEAFF,TGTGCCAGCGTACAGGGGGCGAAGGACACTGAAGCTTTCTTT
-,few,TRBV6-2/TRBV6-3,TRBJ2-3,CASSYSTGALADTQYF,TGTGCCAGCAGTTACTCAACGGGGGCTCTCGCAGATACGCAGTATTTT
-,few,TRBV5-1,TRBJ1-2,CASSLGTGRKDVYTF,TGCGCCAGCAGCTTGGGGACGGGGCGCAAGGATGTGTACACCTTC
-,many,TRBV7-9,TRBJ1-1,CASSLAGENTEAFF,TGTGCCAGCAGCTTGGCAGGGGAGAACACTGAAGCTTTCTTT
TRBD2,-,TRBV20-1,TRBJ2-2,CSAVPPSGGPGTGELFF,TGCAGTGCTGTCCCCCCTAGCGGGGGGCCTGGCACCGGGGAGCTGTTTTTT
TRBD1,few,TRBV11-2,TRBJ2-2,CASSFLLQGAGELFF,TGTGCCAGCAGCTTTCTCTTACAGGGGGCTGGGGAGCTGTTTTTT
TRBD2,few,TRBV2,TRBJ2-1,CASRPGLAVNEQFF,TGTGCCAGCAGGCCAGGACTAGCTGTAAATGAGCAGTTCTTC
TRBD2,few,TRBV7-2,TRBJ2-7,CASSADPGGGVAYEQYF,TGTGCCAGCAGCGCCGACCCGGGTGGGGGGGTAGCCTACGAGCAGTACTTC
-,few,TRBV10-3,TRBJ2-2,CAISEPARTSGELFF,TGTGCCATCAGTGAGCCGGCTAGAACCTCCGGGGAGCTGTTTTTT
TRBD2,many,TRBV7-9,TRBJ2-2,CASSPTSSGELFF,TGTGCCAGCAGCCCGACTAGCAGCGGGGAGCTGTTTTTT
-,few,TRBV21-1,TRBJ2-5,CASRPEEAGMAETQYF,TGTGCCAGCCGCCCGGAGGAAGCGGGTATGGCAGAGACCCAGTACTTC
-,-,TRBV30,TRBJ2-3,CAWSPKQGGGTDTQYF,TGTGCCTGGAGTCCAAAACAGGGAGGCGGCACAGATACGCAGTATTTT
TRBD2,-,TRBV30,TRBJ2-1,CAWRMRGGYNEQFF,TGTGCCTGGAGAATGCGGGGGGGCTACAATGAGCAGTTCTTC